The present T cell receptor beta chain was sequenced within a study of OX40 agonist ivuxolimab in advanced cancers. V gave up 4 bases and J gave up 2 bases, with 18 bases separating them. Germline CDR1 is SGHNT and CDR2 is YYREEE (reference sequence). The CDR3 runs 16 residues. Data came from immunoSEQ multiplex PCR; TCRdb stores just in-frame clones and leaves some out. The repertoire consists of 75,000 to 80,000 clones, with under 90% occurring once and the leading ten covering about 7.3%. This specimen consisted of CD4+ or CD8+ T cells sorted from blood, obtained in a trial of the OX40 agonist ivuxolimab. This sequence originates from an adult with an advanced solid tumor such as melanoma, head and neck, liver or kidney cancer. The rearrangement uses TRBV5-4 and TRBJ2-5; D might be TRBD2 (5 bases). In DNA form, the CDR3 reads TGTGCCAGCAGCCCTGCCCCCATAGGGAGACAAGAGACCCAGTACTTC. This sequence encodes CASSPAPIGRQETQYF.